Included here is one T cell receptor (beta chain) sequence, with context. The data are from a study of cytomegalovirus exposure and HLA in healthy donors. CDR3 size: 15 residues. CDR1 and CDR2 from the germline V gene are LGHNA and YNFKEQ. V dropped 0 bases and J dropped 5; count of bases not matched to a gene: 1. The PCR had 60 Vbeta and 13 Jbeta primers. TCRdb keeps only in-frame clones here, not all; method: immunoSEQ multiplex PCR. The profile shows about 100,000 clones, just under 80% of them singletons. The chain couples TRBV4-2 to TRBJ1-5; 10 nucleotides align to TRBD1. The TCR sequence derives from a young man in good health and CMV-seronegative. Specimen: PBMCs. The CDR3 is CASSQDDRGHQPQHF. The CDR3 DNA reads as TGTGCCAGCAGCCAAGACGACAGGGGGCATCAGCCCCAGCATTTT.